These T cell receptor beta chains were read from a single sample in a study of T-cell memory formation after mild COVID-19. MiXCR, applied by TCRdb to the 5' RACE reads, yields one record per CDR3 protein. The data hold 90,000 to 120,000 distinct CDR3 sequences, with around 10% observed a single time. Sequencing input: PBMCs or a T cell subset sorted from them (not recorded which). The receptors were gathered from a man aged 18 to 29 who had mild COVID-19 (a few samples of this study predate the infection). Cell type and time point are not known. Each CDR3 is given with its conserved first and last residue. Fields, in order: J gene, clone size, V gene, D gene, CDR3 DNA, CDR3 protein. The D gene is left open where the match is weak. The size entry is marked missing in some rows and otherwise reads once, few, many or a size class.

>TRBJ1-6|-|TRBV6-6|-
TGTGCCAGCAGCCCAAATCCTCATAATTCACCCCTCCACTTT
CASSPNPHNSPLHF
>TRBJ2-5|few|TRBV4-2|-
TGTGCCAGCAGCCAGGAGGGGCAAGAGACCCAGTACTTC
CASSQEGQETQYF
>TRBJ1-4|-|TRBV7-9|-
TGTGCCAGCAGCTTAGTTCCTAATGAAAAACTGTTTTTT
CASSLVPNEKLFF
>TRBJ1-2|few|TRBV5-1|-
TGCGCCAGCAGCTACTCGGGACCAGGGTTTAACTATGGCTACACCTTC
CASSYSGPGFNYGYTF
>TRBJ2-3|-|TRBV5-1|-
TGCGCCAGCAGCTTCCGAAACAGGGAATCAGATACGCAGTATTTT
CASSFRNRESDTQYF
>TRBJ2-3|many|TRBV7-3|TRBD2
TGTGCCAGCAGCTCCGGACTAGCGGACACAGATACGCAGTATTTT
CASSSGLADTDTQYF
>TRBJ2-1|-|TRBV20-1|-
TGCAGCTATCGCGTGGGACTGTACAATGAGCAGTTCTTC
CSYRVGLYNEQFF
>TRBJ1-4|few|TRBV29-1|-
TGCAGCGTTGAGGGACGGGGTGAAAAACTGTTTTTT
CSVEGRGEKLFF
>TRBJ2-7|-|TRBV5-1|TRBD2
TGCGCCAGCAGCCCGGGGACTAGCGGAACACTCAGGGAGTACTTC
CASSPGTSGTLREYF
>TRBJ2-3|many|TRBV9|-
TGTGCCAGCAGCGTAAGGACCCTTGGGGGGCAGAGCACAGATACGCAGTATTTT
CASSVRTLGGQSTDTQYF
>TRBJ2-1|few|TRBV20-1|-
TGCAGTGCTACTAACCCGTGGACTACCACCACCCGCTACAATGAGCAGTTCTTC
CSATNPWTTTTRYNEQFF
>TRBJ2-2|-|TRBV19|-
TGTGCCAGTAGTCCCTTCGGCACCGGGGAGCTGTTTTTT
CASSPFGTGELFF
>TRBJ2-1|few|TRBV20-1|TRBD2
TGCAGTGCACGACTAGCGGGGTACAATGAGCAGTTCTTC
CSARLAGYNEQFF
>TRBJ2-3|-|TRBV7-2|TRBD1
TGTGCCAGCAGCTCCGACAGGGGGCAAGATACGCAGTATTTT
CASSSDRGQDTQYF
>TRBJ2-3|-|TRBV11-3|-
TGTGCCAGCAGCTCAAGCCCGGCAGATACGCAGTATTTT
CASSSSPADTQYF
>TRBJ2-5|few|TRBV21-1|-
TGTGCCGAGGAGACCCAGTACTTC
CAEETQYF
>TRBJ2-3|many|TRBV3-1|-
TGTGCCAGCAGCCAAGATGGAACTAGCAGGGTCACAGATACGCAGTATTTT
CASSQDGTSRVTDTQYF
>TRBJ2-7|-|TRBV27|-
TGTGCCAGCAGGCTCGGGACGGCCGCCTCCTACGAGCAGTACTTC
CASRLGTAASYEQYF
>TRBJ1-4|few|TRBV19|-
TGTGCCACTGGAACTTATGAAAAACTGTTTTTT
CATGTYEKLFF
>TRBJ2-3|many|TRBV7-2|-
TGTGCCAGCAGCTTAGTGGGGAGCACAGATACGCAGTATTTT
CASSLVGSTDTQYF
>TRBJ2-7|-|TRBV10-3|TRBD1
TGTGCCATCAGTGAAGTGACAGGGGGGTCCTACGAGCAGTACTTC
CAISEVTGGSYEQYF
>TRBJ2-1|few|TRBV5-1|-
TGCGCCAGCAAGGAAGATAGCTCCAATGAGCAGTTCTTC
CASKEDSSNEQFF
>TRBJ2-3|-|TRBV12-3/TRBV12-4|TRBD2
TGTGCCTCTGACCCAGCAGGGACTAGAATTGGAGATACGCAGTATTTT
CASDPAGTRIGDTQYF
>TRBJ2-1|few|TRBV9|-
TGTGCCAGCAGCGTAGGTTCGGTTGAGCAGTTCTTC
CASSVGSVEQFF
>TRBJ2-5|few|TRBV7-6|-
TGTGCCAGCAGCCCGCGGACAGTGGAATTGGGGGAGACCCAGTACTTC
CASSPRTVELGETQYF
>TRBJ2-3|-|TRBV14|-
TGTGCCAGCAGCCAGCGGGATACGCAGTATTTT
CASSQRDTQYF
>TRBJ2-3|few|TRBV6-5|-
TGTGCCAGCCGCAGTTATAAGCTTACGCAGTATTTT
CASRSYKLTQYF
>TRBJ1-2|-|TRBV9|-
TGTGCCAGCAGCGGAGCAAGGAACCGCTATGGCTACACCTTC
CASSGARNRYGYTF
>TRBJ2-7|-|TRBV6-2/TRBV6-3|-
TGTGCCAGCACCATGGACTACGAGCAGTACTTC
CASTMDYEQYF
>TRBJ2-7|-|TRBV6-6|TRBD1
TGTGCCAGCAGTTACGAGGGGGCCCACTACGAGCAGTACTTC
CASSYEGAHYEQYF
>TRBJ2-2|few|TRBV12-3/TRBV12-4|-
TGTGCCAGCACCCGTCCACAGACGAGCACCGGGGAGCTGTTTTTT
CASTRPQTSTGELFF
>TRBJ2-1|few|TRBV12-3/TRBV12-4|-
TGTGCCAGCAGTTTTTGGGGCTACAATGAGCAGTTCTTC
CASSFWGYNEQFF
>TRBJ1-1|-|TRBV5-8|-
TGTGCCAGCAGACAGGATCTGAATACCGCTTTCTTT
CASRQDLNTAFF
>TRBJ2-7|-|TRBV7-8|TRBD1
TGTGCCAGCAGCGGAGACAGGGTGGACCCCTACGAGCAGTACTTC
CASSGDRVDPYEQYF
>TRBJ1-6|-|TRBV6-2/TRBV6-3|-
TGTGCCAGCAGTTTCGGGGTTTCACCCCTCCACTTT
CASSFGVSPLHF
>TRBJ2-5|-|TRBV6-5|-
TGTGCCAGCAGTTACGATAGAGGGGAGACCCAGTACTTC
CASSYDRGETQYF
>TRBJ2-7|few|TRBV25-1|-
TGTGCCAGCAGCGGCTGGGCCAGCTCCTACGAGCAGTACTTC
CASSGWASSYEQYF
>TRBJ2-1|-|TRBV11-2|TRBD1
TGTGCCAGCAGCTTGGGACAGAATGAGCAGTTCTTC
CASSLGQNEQFF
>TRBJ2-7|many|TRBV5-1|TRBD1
TGCGCCAGCAGCTTGGGTCAGGGGGTGTACGAGCAGTACTTC
CASSLGQGVYEQYF
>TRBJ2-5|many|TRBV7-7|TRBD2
TGTGCCAGCAGCGCGGGGCTAGCGGCTGAGACCCAGTACTTC
CASSAGLAAETQYF